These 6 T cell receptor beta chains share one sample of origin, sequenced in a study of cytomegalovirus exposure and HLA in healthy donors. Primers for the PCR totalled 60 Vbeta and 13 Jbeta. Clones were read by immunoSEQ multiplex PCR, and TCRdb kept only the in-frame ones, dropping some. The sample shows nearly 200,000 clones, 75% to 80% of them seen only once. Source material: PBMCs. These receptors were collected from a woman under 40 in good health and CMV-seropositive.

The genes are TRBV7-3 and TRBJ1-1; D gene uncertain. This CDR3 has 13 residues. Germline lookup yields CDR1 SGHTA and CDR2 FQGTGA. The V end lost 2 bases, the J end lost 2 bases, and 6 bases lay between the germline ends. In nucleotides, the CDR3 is TGTGCCAGCAGCTTACTGTTCAACACTGAAGCTTTCTTT. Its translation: CASSLLFNTEAFF.

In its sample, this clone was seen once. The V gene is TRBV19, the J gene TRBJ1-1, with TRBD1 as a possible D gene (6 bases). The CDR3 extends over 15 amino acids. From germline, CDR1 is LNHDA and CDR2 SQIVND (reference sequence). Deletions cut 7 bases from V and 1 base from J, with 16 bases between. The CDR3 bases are TGTGCCAGTAAAACTTGGGACAACCGGAACACTGAAGCTTTCTTT. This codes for CASKTWDNRNTEAFF.

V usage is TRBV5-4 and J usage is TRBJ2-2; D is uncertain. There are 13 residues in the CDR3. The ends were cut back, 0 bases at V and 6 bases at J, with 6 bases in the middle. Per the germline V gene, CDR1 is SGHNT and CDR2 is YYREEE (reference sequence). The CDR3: CASSLVGPGELFF. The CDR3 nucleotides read TGTGCCAGCAGCTTGGTGGGCCCCGGGGAGCTGTTTTTT.

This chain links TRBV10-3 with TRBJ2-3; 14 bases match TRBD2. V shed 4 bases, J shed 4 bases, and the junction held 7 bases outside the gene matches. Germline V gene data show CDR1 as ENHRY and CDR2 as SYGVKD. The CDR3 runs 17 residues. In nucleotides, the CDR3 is TGTGCCATCAGTGGAGGGACTAGCGGGAGTCGGCCAGATACGCAGTATTTT. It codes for CAISGGTSGSRPDTQYF.

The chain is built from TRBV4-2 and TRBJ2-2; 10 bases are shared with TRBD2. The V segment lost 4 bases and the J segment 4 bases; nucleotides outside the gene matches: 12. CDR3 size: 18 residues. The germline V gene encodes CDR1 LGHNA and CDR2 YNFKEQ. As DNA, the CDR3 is TGTGCCAGCAGCCTCGGCGGAGCGGGGGGGCTGGGCACCGGGGAGCTGTTTTTT. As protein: CASSLGGAGGLGTGELFF.

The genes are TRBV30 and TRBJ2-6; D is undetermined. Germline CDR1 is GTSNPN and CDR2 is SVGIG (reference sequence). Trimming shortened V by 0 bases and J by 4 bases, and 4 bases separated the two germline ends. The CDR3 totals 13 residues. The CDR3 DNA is TGTGCCTGGAGTGTGTCAGGGGCCAACGTCCTGACTTTC. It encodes CAWSVSGANVLTF.